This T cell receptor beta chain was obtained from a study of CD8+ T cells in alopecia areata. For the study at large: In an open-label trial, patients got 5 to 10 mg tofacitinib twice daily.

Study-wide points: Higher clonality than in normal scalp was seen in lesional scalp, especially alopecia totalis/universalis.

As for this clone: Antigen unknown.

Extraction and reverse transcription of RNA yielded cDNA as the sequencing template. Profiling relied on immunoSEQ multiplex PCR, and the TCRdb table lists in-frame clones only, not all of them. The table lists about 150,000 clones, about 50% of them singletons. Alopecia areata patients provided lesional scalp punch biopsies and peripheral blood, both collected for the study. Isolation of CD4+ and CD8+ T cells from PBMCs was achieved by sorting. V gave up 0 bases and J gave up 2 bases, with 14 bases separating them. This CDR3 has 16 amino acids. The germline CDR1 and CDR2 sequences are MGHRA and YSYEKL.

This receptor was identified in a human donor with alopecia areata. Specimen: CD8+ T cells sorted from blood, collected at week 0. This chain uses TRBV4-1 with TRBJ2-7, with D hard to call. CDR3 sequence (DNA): TGCGCCAGCAGCCAAGATGGCGAGGACGGTACCTACGAGCAGTACTTC. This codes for CASSQDGEDGTYEQYF.